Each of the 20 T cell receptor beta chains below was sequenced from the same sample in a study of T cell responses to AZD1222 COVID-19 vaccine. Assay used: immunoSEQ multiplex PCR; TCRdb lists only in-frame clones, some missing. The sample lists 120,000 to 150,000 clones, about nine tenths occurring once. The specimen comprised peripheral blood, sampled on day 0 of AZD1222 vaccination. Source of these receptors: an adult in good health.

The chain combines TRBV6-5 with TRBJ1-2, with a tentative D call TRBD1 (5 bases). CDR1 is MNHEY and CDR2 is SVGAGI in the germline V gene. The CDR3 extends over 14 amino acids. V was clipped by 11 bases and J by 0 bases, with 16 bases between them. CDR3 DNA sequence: TGTGCCGACGTCGGGGGAATCACTAACTATGGCTACACCTTC. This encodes CADVGGITNYGYTF.

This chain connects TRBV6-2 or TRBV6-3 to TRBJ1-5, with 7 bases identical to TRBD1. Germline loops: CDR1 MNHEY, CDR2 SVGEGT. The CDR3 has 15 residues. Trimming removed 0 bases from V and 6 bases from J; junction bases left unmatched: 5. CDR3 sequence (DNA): TGTGCCAGCAGTTACTCGAGACAGGGTAGTCAGCCCCAGCATTTT. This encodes CASSYSRQGSQPQHF.

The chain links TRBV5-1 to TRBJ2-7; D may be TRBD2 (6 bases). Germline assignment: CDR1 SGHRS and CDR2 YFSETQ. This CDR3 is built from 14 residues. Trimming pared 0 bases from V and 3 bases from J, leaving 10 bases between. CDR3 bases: TGCGCCAGCAGCTTGGGGGAGGAAAGCTACGAGCAGTACTTC. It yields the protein CASSLGEESYEQYF.

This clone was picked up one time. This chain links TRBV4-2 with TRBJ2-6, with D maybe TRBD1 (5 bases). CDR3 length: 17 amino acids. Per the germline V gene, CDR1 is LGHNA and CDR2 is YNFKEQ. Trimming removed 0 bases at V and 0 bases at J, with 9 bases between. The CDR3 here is CASSQDLGRSGANVLTF. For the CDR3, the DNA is TGTGCCAGCAGCCAAGATTTGGGGCGCTCTGGGGCCAACGTCCTGACTTTC.

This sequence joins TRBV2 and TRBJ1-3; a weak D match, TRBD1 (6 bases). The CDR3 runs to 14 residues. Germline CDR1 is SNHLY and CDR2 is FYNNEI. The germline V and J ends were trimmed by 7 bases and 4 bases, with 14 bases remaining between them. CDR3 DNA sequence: TGTGCCAGCAAGGACAGAATGACGGGAAACACCATATATTTT. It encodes CASKDRMTGNTIYF.

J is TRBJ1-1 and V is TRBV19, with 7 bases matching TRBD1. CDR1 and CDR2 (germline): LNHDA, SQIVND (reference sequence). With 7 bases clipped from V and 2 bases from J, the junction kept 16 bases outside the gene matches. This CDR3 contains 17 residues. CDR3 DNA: TGTGCCAGTACCTCCCTCCTTCCGGGACAGTTAAACACTGAAGCTTTCTTT. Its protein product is CASTSLLPGQLNTEAFF.

CDR3 sequence: CASSFLAQPQHF. CDR3 DNA sequence: TGTGCCAGCAGTTTCCTAGCGCAGCCCCAGCATTTT. The chain combines TRBV12-3 or TRBV12-4 with TRBJ1-5; D not resolved. The CDR3 has 12 amino acids. Trimming took off 3 bases at V and 7 bases at J, with 7 bases between the two ends.

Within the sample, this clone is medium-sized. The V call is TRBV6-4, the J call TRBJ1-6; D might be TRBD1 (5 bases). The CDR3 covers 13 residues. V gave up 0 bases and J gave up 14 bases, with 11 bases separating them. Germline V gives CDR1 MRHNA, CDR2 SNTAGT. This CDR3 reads CASSDSDRGTLHF. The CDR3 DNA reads TGTGCCAGCAGTGACTCAGATAGGGGAACCCTCCACTTT.

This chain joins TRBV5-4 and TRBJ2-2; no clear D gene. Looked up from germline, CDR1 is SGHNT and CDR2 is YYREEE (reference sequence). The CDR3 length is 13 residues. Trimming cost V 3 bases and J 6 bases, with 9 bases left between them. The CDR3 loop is CASSYDGAGELFF. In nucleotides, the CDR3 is TGTGCCAGCAGCTATGATGGGGCCGGGGAGCTGTTTTTT. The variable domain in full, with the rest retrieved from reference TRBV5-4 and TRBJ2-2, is ETGVTQSPTHLIKTRGQQVTLRCSSQSGHNTVSWYQQALGQGPQFIFQYYREEENGRGNFPPRFSGLQFPNYSSELNVNALELDDSALYLCASSYDGAGELFFGEGSRLTVL.

CDR3 sequence: CAISELWTSPGNTIYF. For the CDR3, the DNA is TGTGCCATCAGTGAGTTGTGGACAAGCCCTGGAAACACCATATATTTT. The chain carries TRBV10-3 and TRBJ1-3; possible D gene TRBD1, 5 bases. The CDR3 loop spans 16 amino acids. The V and J ends lost 1 base and 2 bases respectively, with 12 bases between them. Germline assignment: CDR1 ENHRY and CDR2 SYGVKD.

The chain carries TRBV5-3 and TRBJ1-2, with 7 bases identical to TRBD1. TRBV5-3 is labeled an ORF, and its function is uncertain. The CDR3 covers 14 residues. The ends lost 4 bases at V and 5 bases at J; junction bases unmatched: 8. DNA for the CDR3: TGTGCCAGAAGCCAGAAGACAGGGAGGTATGGCTACACCTTC. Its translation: CARSQKTGRYGYTF.

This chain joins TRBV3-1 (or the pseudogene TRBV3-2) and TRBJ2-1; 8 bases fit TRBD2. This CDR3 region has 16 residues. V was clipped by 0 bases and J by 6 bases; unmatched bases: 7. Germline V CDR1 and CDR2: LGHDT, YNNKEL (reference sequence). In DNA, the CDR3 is TGTGCCAGCAGCCAAGAAGTTTCGGGGGGGCTCAATGAGCAGTTCTTC. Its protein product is CASSQEVSGGLNEQFF.

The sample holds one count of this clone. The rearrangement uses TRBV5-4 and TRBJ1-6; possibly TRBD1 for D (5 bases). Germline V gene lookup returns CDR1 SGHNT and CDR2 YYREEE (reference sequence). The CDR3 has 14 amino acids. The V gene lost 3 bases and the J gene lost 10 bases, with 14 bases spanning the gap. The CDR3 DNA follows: TGTGCCAGCAGCTCCGGGACTCCGGGCTCACCCCTCCACTTT. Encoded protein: CASSSGTPGSPLHF.

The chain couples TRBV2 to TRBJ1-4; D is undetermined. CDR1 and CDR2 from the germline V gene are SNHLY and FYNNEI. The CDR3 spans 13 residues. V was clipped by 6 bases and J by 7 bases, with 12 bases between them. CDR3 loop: CASRGGLIEKLFF. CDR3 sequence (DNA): TGTGCCAGCAGGGGCGGTTTAATTGAAAAACTGTTTTTT.

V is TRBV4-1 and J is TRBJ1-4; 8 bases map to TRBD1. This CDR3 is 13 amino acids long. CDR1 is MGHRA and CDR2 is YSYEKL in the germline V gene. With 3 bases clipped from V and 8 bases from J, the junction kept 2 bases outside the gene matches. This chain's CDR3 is CASSQHRGEKLFF. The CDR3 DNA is TGCGCCAGCAGCCAGCACAGGGGGGAAAAACTGTTTTTT.

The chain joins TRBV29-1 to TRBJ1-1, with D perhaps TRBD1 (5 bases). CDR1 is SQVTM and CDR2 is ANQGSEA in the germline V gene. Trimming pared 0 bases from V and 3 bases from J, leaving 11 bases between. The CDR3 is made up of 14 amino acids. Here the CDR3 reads CSVEEGWGDTEAFF. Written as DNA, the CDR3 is TGCAGCGTTGAAGAGGGATGGGGGGACACTGAAGCTTTCTTT.

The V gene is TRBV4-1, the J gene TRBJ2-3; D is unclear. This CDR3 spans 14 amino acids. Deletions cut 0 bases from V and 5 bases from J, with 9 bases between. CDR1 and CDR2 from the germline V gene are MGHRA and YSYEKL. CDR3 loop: CASSQDPALDTQYF. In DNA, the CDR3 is TGCGCCAGCAGCCAAGATCCGGCACTAGATACGCAGTATTTT.

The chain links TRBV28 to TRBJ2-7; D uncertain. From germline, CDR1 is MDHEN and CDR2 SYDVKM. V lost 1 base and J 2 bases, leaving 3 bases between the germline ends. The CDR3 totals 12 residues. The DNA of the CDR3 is TGTGCCAGCAGTTTATCCCCCTACGAGCAGTACTTC. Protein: CASSLSPYEQYF.

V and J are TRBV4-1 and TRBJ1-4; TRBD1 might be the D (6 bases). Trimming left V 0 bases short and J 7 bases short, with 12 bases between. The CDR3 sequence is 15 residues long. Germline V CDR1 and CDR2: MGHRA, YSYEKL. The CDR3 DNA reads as TGCGCCAGCAGCCAAGATAGGGGGATTGGTGAAAAACTGTTTTTT. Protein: CASSQDRGIGEKLFF.

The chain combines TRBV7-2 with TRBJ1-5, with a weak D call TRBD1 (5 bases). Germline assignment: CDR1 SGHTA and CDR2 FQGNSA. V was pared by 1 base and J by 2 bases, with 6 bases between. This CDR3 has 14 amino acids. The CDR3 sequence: CASSLGRGNQPQHF. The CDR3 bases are TGTGCCAGCAGCTTAGGCAGGGGCAATCAGCCCCAGCATTTT.